These T cell receptor beta chains were read from a single sample in a study of T-cell memory formation after mild COVID-19. One entry per CDR3 protein, called by TCRdb with MiXCR from the 5' RACE reads. The table lists 250,000 to 350,000 distinct CDR3 sequences, around 15% of them singletons. The source material was PBMCs or a T cell subset sorted from them (not recorded which). The receptors here all came from a man aged 18 to 29 who had mild COVID-19 (a few samples of this study predate the infection). Cell type and time point are not known. The CDR3 runs from the conserved cysteine through the conserved F or W. Fields, in order: clone size, V gene, CDR3 protein. Clone size is given for some rows only: seen once, a few or many times, or a class if the clone is expanded.

few TRBV4-1 CASSQLPRPGFGNIQYF
few TRBV7-6 CASSVKIAGGPEDTQYF
- TRBV29-1 CSVGHRGLREAFF
many TRBV7-3 CASSLTGTREDTQYF
- TRBV5-1 CASSFVGNSNQPQHF
few TRBV4-1 CASSQPTGGYEQYF
few TRBV25-1 CASSERWMGEQYF
- TRBV29-1 CSVEDPRSSYNEQFF
few TRBV18 CASSPRDRLLAKNIQYF
- TRBV12-3/TRBV12-4 CASSAGTGSYNEQFF
many TRBV7-2 CASSLSGGAGDTQYF
many TRBV6-2/TRBV6-3 CASSSQGFTEAFF
few TRBV7-9 CASSLGGIEAFF
- TRBV10-3 CAIRTTSGGETQYF
- TRBV12-3/TRBV12-4 CASSWTGDYNEQFF
few TRBV4-2 CASSQEASGQGLQETQYF
few TRBV7-3 CASSSDRFDGYTF
- TRBV12-3/TRBV12-4 CASSSGGGKYNEQFF
- TRBV6-5 CASSYEEQVNTGELFF
few TRBV5-1 CASSRDRGGTGELFF
- TRBV6-6 CASSQYNTDTQYF
- TRBV3-1 CASSLGRSGPLHF
once TRBV7-2 CASSLVLAYQETQYF
- TRBV12-3/TRBV12-4 CASSVPGTPNTQYF
few TRBV4-3 CASSQERGRISGANVLTF
few TRBV5-1 CASSLASGGHSPLHF
few TRBV7-2 CASSPWTSGGYEQYF
- TRBV6-6 CASSYSKAGGDNEQFF
- TRBV11-2 CASSLGTSFPGELFF
few TRBV7-9 CASSLGQGNEAFF
- TRBV5-1 CASSLRAGAAGELFF
few TRBV28 CASLLPDWRGAQETQYF
few TRBV6-1 CASSERLGGGNEQFF
- TRBV29-1 CSVGEGAGKNIQYF
- TRBV3-1 CASSQGGITEAFF
few TRBV4-1 CASSQGQIDTDTQYF
- TRBV7-2 CASSTDSGNTIYF
- TRBV7-9 CASSLGGVTHEQFF
- TRBV6-5 CASSYTPGVGETQYF
few TRBV25-1 CASSELGGASARYF
few TRBV6-2/TRBV6-3 CASTAVTGQGSEKLFF
many TRBV10-3 CAIRTQGEDGELFF
- TRBV5-1 CASSLADGTGRETQYF
few TRBV12-3/TRBV12-4 CASRGEGDLSLGYTF